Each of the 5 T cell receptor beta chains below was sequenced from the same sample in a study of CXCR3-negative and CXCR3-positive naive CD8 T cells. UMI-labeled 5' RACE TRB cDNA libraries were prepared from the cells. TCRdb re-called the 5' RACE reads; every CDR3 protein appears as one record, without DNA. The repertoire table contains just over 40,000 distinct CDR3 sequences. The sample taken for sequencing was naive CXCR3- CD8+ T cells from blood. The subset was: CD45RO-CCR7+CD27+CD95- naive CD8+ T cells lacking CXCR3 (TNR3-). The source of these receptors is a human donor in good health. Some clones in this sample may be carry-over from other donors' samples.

The CDR3 spells CSARDYRGGSTDTQYF. The chain couples TRBV20-1 to TRBJ2-3; TCRdb outputs TRBD1, but without DNA this stays unchecked. Germline assignment: CDR1 DFQATT and CDR2 SNEGSKA (reference sequence). CDR3 length equals 16 residues.

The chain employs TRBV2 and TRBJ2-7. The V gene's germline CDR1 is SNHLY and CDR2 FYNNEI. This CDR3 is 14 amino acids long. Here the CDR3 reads CASSSSGGSYEQYF.

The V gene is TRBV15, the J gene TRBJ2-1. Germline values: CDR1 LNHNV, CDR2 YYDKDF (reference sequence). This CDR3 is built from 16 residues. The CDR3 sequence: CATSRVSLGEENEQFF.

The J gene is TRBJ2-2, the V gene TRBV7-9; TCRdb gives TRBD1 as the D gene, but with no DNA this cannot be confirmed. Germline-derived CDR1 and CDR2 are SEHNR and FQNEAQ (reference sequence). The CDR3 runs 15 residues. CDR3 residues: CASSLTGANTGELFF.

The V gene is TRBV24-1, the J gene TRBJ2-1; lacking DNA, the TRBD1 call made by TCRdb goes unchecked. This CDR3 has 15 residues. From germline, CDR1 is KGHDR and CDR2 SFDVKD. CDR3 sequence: CATSDLLAGKGEQFF.